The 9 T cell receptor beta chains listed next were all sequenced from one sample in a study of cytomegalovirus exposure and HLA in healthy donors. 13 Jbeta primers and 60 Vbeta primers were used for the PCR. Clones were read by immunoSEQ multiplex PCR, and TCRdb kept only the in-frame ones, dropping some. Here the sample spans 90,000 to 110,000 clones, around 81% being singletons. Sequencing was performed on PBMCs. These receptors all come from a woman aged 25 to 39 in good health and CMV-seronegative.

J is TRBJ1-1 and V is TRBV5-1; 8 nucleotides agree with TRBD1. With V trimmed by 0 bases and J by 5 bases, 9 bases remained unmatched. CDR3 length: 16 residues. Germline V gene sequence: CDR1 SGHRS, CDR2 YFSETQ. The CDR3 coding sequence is TGCGCCAGCAGCTTGGGACGACAGGGGTCACAAACTGAAGCTTTCTTT. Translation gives CASSLGRQGSQTEAFF.

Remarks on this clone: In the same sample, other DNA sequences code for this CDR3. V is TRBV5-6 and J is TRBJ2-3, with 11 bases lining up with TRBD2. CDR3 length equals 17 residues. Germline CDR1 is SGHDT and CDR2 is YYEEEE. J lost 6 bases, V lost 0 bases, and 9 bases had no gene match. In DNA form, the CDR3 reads TGTGCCAGCAGCTTGGGTCTCCTAGCGGGAGGCGGTGATACGCAGTATTTT. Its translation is CASSLGLLAGGGDTQYF.

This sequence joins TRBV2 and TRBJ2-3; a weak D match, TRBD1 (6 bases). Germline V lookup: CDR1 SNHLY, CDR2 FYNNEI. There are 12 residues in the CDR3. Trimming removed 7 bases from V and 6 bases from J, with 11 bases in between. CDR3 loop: CASKGDGDTQYF. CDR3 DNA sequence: TGTGCCAGCAAGGGGGACGGTGATACGCAGTATTTT.

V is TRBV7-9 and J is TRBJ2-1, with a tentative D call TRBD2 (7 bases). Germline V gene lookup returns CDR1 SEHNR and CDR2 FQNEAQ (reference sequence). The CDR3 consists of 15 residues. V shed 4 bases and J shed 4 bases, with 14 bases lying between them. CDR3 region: CASSSRGGLYNEQFF. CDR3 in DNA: TGTGCCAGCAGCTCGCGCGGGGGCCTATACAATGAGCAGTTCTTC. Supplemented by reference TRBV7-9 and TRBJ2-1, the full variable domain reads DTGVSQNPRHKITKRGQNVTFRCDPISEHNRLYWYRQTLGQGPEFLTYFQNEAQLEKSRLLSDRFSAERPKGSFSTLEIQRTEQGDSAMYLCASSSRGGLYNEQFFGPGTRLTVL.

The CDR3 DNA reads as TGTGCCAGCAGCTTGGGAATTCGGGTCGAAATCTCCTACAATGAGCAGTTCTTC. Translated: CASSLGIRVEISYNEQFF. The J gene is TRBJ2-1, the V gene TRBV5-6; no clear D gene. Per germline, CDR1 SGHDT and CDR2 YYEEEE. There are 18 residues in the CDR3. The germline V and J ends were trimmed by 0 bases and 0 bases, with 16 bases remaining between them.

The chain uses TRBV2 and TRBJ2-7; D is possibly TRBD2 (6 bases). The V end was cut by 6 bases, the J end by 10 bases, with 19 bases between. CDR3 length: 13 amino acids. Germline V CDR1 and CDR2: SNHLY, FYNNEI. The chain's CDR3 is CASRGVQLAVQYF. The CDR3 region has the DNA TGTGCCAGCAGGGGGGTGCAACTAGCAGTACAGTACTTC.

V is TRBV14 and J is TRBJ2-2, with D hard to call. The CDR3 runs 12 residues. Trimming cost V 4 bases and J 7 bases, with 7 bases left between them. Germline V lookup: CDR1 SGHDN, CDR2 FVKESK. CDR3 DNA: TGTGCCAGCAGCCTGCCGGGCGGGGAGCTGTTTTTT. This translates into CASSLPGGELFF.

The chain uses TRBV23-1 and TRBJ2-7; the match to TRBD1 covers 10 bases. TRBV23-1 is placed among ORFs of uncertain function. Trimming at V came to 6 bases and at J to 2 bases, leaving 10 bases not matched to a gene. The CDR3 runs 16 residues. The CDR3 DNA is TGCGCCAGCAGAAAAGAACCGGGACAGGGGACCTACGAGCAGTACTTC. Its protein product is CASRKEPGQGTYEQYF.

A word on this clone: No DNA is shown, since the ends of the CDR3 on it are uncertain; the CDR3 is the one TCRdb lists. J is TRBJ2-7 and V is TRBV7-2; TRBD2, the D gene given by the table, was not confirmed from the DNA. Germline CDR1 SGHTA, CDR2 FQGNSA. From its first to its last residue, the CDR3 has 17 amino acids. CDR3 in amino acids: CASSLDQFASGISDITF.